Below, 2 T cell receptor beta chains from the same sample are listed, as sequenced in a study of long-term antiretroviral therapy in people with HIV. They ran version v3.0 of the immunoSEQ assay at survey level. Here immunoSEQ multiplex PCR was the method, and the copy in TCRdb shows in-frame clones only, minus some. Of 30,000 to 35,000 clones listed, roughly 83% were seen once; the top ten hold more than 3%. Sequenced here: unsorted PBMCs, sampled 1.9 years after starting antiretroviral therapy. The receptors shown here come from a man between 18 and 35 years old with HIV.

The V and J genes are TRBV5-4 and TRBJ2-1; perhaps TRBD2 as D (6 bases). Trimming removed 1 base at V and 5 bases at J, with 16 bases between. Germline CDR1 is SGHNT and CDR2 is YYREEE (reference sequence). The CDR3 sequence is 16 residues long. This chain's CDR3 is CASSLSVAEGNNEQFF. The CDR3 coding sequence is TGTGCCAGCAGCTTGTCGGTAGCGGAAGGGAACAATGAGCAGTTCTTC.

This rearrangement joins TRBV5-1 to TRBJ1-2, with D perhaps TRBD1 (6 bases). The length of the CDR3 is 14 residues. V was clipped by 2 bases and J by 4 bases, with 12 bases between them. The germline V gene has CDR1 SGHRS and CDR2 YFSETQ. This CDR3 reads CASSFDDRSYGYTF. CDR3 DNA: TGCGCCAGCAGCTTTGACGACAGGTCCTATGGCTACACCTTC.